This paragraph covers one TCR beta chain sequence. This specimen comes from a study of T-cell reconstitution after alpha-beta-depleted transplantation in children. The authors prepared the TCRbeta library with unique molecular identifiers. In TCRdb, the PCR reads were re-called with MiXCR into one record per CDR3 protein. The sample records about 500,000 distinct CDR3 sequences, 30% to 35% being singletons. This receptor was obtained from a human donor who donated a stem cell graft to a child with aplastic anemia. The input for sequencing was PBMCs from the stem cell graft donor, taken from the stem cell graft.

The CDR3 sequence: CASSQAPDRDGGKLFF. CDR3 DNA: TGTGCCAGCAGCCAAGCCCCCGACAGGGACGGAGGAAAACTGTTTTTT. The chain joins TRBV14 to TRBJ1-4; 7 nucleotides align to TRBD1. V lost 1 base, J lost 10 bases, and 12 bases stayed unmatched. Germline lookup yields CDR1 SGHDN and CDR2 FVKESK. The CDR3 is made up of 16 amino acids.